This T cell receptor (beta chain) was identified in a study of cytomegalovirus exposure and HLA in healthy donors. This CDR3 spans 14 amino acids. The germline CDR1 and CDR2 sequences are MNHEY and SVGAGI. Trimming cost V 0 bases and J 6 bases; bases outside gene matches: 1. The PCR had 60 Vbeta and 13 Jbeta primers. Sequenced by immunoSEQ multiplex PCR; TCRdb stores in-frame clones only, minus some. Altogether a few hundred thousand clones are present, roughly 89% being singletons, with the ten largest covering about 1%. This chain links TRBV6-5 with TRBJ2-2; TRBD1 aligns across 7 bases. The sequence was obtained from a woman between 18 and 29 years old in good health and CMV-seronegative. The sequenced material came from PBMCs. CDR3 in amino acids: CASSYSRGSGELFF. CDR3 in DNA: TGTGCCAGCAGTTACTCCAGGGGGTCCGGGGAGCTGTTTTTT.